This T cell receptor (beta chain) appears in the sequencing data of a study of read filtering for tumor transcriptome and immune sequencing. About the research overall: Revised staging placed roughly eight patients in R-ISS I, around 15 in II, about seven in III. Study findings and constraints: Correlation between methods rose after single-read clonotypes were removed. About four fifths of IR-seq clonotypes had one read, totaling around 4% of reads; RNA-seq: around 70% and 40%.

This clonotype was counted many times. Its antigen is still unknown. There are 14 residues in the CDR3. With V trimmed by 5 bases and J by 6 bases, 4 bases remained unmatched. The germline gives CDR1 SGHTA, CDR2 FQGTGA. The library was built from approximately 400 ng RNA with molecular barcoded adaptors for alpha/delta and beta/gamma chains. TCRdb ran MiXCR on the reads and lists one entry per CDR3 protein. This table holds around 30,000 distinct CDR3 sequences, about 18% found once. This chain connects TRBV7-3 to TRBJ1-6, with 7 bases fitting TRBD1. The sample consisted of a population of CD138-negative cells sorted from bone marrow. This TCR came from a donor aged 40 or older with multiple myeloma. CDR3 nucleotide sequence: TGTGCCAGCAGCCCAGGGACAGCTAATTCACCCCTCCACTTT. It specifies CASSPGTANSPLHF.